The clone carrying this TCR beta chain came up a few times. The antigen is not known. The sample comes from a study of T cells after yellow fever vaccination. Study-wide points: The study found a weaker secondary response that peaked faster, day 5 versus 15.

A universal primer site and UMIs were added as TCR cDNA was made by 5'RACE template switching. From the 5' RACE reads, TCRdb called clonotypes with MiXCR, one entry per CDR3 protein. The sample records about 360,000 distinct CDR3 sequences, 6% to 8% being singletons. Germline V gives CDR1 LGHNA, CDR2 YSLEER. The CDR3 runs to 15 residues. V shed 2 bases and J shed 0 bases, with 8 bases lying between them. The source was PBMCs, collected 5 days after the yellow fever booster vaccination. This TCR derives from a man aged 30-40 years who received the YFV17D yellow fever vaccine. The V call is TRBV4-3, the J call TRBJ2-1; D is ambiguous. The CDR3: CASSQRSSSYNEQFF. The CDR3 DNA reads TGCGCCAGCAGCCAACGATCGAGCTCCTACAATGAGCAGTTCTTC.